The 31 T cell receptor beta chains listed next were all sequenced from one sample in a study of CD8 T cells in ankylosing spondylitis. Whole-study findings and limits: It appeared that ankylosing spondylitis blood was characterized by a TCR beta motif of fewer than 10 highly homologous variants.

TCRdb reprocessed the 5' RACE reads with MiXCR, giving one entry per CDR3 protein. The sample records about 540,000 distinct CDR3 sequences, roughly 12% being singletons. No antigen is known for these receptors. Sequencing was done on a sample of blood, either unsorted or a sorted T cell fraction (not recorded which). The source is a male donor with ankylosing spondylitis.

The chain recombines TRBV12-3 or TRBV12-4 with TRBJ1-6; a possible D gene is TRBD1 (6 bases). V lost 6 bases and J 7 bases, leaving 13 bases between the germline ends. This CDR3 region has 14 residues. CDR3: CASRYRDSNSPLHF. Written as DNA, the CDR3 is TGTGCCAGCAGATACAGGGACTCGAATTCACCCCTCCACTTT.

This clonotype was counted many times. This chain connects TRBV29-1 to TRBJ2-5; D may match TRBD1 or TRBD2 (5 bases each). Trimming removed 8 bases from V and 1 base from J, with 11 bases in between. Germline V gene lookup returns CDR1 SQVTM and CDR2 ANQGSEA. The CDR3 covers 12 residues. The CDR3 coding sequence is TGCAGCTCCGGGGACCGCCAAGAGACCCAGTACTTC. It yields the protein CSSGDRQETQYF.

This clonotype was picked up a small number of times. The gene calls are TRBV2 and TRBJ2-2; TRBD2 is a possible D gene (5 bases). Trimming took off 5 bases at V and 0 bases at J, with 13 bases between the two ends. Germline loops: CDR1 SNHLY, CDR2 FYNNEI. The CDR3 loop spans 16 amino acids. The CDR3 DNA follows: TGTGCCAGCAGTCTCACTAGTCTCGCGAACACCGGGGAGCTGTTTTTT. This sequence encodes CASSLTSLANTGELFF.

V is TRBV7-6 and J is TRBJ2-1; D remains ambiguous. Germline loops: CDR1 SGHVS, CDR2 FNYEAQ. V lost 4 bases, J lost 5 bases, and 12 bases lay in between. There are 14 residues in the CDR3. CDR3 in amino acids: CASSSLGENNEQFF. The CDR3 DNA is TGTGCCAGCAGCTCCCTCGGCGAGAACAATGAGCAGTTCTTC. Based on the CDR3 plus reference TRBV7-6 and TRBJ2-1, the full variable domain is GAGVSQSPRYKVTKRGQDVALRCDPISGHVSLYWYRQALGQGPEFLTYFNYEAQQDKSGLPNDRFSAERPEGSISTLTIQRTEQRDSAMYRCASSSLGENNEQFFGPGTRLTVL.

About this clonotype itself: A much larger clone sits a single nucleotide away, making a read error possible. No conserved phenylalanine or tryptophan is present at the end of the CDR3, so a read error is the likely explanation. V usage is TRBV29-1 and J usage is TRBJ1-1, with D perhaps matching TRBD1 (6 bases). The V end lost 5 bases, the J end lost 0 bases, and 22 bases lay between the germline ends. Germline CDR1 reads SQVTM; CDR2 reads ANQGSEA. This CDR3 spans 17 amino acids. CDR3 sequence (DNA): TGCAGCGTTTCACCCGACTGGGAGGGGGGCATGAACACTGAAGCTTTCCTT. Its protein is CSVSPDWEGGMNTEAFL.

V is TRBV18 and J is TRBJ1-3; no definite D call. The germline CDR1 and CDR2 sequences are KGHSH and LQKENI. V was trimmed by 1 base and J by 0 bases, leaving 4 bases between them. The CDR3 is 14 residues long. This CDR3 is CASSPQTSGNTIYF. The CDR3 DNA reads TGTGCCAGCTCACCACAGACCTCTGGAAACACCATATATTTT.

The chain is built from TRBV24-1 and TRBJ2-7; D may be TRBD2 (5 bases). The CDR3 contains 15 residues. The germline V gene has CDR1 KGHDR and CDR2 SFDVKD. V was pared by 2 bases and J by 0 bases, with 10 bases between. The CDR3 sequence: CATSDSARASYEQYF. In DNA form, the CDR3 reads TGTGCCACCAGTGATTCCGCGAGGGCCTCCTACGAGCAGTACTTC.

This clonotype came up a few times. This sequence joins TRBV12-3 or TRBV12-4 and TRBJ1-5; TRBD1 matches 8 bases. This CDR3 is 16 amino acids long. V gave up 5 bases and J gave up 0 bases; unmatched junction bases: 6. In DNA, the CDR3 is TGTGCCAGCAGTCCTCAGGGGGCTAATAGCAATCAGCCCCAGCATTTT. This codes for CASSPQGANSNQPQHF.

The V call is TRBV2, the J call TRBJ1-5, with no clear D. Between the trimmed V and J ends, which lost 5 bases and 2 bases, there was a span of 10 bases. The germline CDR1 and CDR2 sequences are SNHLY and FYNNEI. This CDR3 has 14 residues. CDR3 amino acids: CASSPERGNQPQHF. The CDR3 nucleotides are TGTGCCAGCAGTCCAGAGAGGGGCAATCAGCCCCAGCATTTT.

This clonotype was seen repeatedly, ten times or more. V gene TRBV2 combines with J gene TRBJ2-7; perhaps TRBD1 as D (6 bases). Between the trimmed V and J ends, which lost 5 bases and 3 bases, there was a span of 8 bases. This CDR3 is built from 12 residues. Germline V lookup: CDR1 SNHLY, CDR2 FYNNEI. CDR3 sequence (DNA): TGTGCCAGCAGTAAACAGGGCTACGAGCAGTACTTC. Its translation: CASSKQGYEQYF.

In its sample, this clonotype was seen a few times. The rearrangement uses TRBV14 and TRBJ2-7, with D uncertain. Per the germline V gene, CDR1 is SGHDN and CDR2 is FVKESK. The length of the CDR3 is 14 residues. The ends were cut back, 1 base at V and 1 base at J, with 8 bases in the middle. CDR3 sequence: CASSQVAASYEQYF. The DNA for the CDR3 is TGTGCCAGCAGCCAAGTGGCAGCTTCCTACGAGCAGTACTTC.

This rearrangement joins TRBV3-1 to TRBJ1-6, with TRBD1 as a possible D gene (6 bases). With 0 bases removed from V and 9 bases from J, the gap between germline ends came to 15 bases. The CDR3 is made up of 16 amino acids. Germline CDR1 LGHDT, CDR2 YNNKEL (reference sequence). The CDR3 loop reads CASSQDRGQGGSPLHF. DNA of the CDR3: TGTGCCAGCAGCCAAGACAGGGGACAAGGCGGTTCACCCCTCCACTTT. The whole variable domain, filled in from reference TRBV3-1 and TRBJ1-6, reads DTAVSQTPKYLVTQMGNDKSIKCEQNLGHDTMYWYKQDSKKFLKIMFSYNNKELIINETVPNRFSPKSPDKAHLNLHINSLELGDSAVYFCASSQDRGQGGSPLHFGNGTRLTVT.

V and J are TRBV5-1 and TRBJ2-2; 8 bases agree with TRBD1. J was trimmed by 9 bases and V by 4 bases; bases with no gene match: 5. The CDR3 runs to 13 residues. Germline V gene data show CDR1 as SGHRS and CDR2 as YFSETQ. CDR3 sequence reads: CASSLGQGRELFF. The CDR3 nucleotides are TGCGCCAGCAGCCTAGGACAGGGCCGGGAGCTGTTTTTT.

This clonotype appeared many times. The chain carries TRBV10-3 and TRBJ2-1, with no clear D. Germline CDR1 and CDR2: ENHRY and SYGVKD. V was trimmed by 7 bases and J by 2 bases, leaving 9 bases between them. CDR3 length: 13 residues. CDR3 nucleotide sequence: TGTGCCATCAACCCGAGCGCCTACAATGAGCAGTTCTTC. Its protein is CAINPSAYNEQFF.

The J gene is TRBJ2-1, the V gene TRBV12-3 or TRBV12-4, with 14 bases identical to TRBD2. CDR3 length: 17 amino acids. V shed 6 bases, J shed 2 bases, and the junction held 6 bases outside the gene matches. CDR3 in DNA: TGTGCCAGCAGCCCGACTAGCGGGAGGGATCCCTACAATGAGCAGTTCTTC. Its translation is CASSPTSGRDPYNEQFF.

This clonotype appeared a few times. The DNA for the CDR3 is TGTGCCAGCACCCCGGGGGGGCAAGCTAACTATGGCTACACCTTC. Translating it yields CASTPGGQANYGYTF. This sequence joins TRBV12-3 or TRBV12-4 and TRBJ1-2; weak D call: TRBD1 (6 bases). V gave up 7 bases and J gave up 0 bases, with 15 bases separating them. There are 15 residues in the CDR3.

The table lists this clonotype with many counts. The CDR3 sequence is CASSLGPGRQDGTEAFF. The CDR3 bases are TGTGCCAGCAGCTTGGGCCCAGGACGCCAGGATGGCACTGAAGCTTTCTTT. The genes are TRBV5-5 and TRBJ1-1; D not resolved. V was pared by 0 bases and J by 4 bases, with 19 bases between. The germline V gene encodes CDR1 SGHKS and CDR2 YYEKEE (reference sequence). The CDR3 is 17 residues long. Full variable domain (remainder filled in from reference TRBV5-5 and TRBJ1-1): DAGVTQSPTHLIKTRGQQVTLRCSPISGHKSVSWYQQVLGQGPQFIFQYYEKEERGRGNFPDRFSARQFPNYSSELNVNALLLGDSALYLCASSLGPGRQDGTEAFFGQGTRLTVV.

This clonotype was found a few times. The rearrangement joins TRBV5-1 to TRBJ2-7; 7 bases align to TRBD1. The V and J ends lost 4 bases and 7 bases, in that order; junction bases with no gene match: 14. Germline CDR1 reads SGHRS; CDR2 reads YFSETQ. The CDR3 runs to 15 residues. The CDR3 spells CASSPWTGQPGEQYF. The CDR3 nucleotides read TGCGCCAGCAGCCCCTGGACAGGACAGCCGGGGGAGCAGTACTTC.

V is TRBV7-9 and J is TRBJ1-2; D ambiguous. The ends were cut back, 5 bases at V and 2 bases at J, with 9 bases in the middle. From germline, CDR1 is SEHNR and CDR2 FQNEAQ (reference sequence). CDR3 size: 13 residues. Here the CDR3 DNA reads TGTGCCAGCAGCACCAGACTGAACTATGGCTACACCTTC. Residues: CASSTRLNYGYTF.

The DNA of the CDR3 is TGCGCCAGCAGCCGCGGGAGGGGCAGGACTAGCACAGATACGCAGTATTTT. It encodes CASSRGRGRTSTDTQYF. The chain is built from TRBV5-1 and TRBJ2-3; 9 bases are shared with TRBD2. Per the germline V gene, CDR1 is SGHRS and CDR2 is YFSETQ. Unmatched junction bases numbered 9, after V lost 4 bases and J lost 0 bases. This CDR3 has 17 residues.

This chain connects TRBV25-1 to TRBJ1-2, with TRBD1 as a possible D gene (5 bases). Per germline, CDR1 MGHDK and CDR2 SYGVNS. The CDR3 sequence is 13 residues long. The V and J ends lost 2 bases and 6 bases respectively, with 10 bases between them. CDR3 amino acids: CASSESRAHGYTF. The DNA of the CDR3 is TGTGCCAGCAGTGAAAGCAGGGCCCATGGCTACACCTTC.

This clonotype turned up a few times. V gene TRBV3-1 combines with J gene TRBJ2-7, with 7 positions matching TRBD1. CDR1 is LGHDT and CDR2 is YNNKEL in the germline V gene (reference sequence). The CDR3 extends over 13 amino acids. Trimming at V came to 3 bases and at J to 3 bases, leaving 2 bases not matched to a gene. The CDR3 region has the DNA TGTGCCAGCAGCCAGACAGGGAACTACGAGCAGTACTTC. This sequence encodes CASSQTGNYEQYF.

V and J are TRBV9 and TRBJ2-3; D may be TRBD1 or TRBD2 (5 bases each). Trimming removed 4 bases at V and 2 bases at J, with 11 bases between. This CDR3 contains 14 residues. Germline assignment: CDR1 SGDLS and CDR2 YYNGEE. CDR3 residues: CASSQRGITDTQYF. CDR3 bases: TGTGCCAGCAGCCAACGGGGCATCACAGATACGCAGTATTTT.

The CDR3 spells CASSSGQGIGGTEAFF. For the CDR3, the DNA is TGCGCCAGCAGCTCGGGACAGGGGATTGGGGGCACTGAAGCTTTCTTT. The V gene is TRBV5-1, the J gene TRBJ1-1, with 10 positions matching TRBD1. Trimming removed 3 bases from V and 4 bases from J; junction bases left unmatched: 9. The CDR3 spans 16 residues. In germline, CDR1 is SGHRS, CDR2 YFSETQ.

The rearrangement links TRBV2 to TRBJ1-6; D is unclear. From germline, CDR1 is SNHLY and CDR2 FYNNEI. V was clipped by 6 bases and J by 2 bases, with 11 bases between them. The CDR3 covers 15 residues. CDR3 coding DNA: TGTGCCAGCAGGTCAGACCGGGCCTATAATTCACCCCTCCACTTT. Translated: CASRSDRAYNSPLHF. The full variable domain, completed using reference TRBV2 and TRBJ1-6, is EPEVTQTPSHQVTQMGQEVILRCVPISNHLYFYWYRQILGQKVEFLVSFYNNEISEKSEIFDDQFSVERPDGSNFTLKIRSTKLEDSAMYFCASRSDRAYNSPLHFGNGTRLTVT.

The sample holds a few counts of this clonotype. CDR3 nucleotide sequence: TGTGCCAGCAGCTTAGTTGTTCTCGCGGGAAGGAATGATGAGCAGTTCTTC. Protein product: CASSLVVLAGRNDEQFF. The chain links TRBV11-3 to TRBJ2-1; D possibly corresponds to TRBD2 (6 bases). The length of the CDR3 is 17 residues. Trimming pared 1 base from V and 8 bases from J, leaving 21 bases between. Germline V gives CDR1 SGHNT, CDR2 YENEEA.

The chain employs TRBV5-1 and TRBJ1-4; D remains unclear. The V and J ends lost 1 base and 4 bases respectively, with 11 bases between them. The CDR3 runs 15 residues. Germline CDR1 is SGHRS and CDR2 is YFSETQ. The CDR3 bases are TGCGCCAGCAGCTTGTCCGGCGATAGTAATGAAAAACTGTTTTTT. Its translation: CASSLSGDSNEKLFF.

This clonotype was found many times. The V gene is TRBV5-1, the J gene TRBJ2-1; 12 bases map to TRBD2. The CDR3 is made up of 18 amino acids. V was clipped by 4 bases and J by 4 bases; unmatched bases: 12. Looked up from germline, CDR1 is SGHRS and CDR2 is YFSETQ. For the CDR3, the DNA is TGCGCCAGCAGCCCCGGACTAGCGGGGTTCCCGGTTTACAATGAGCAGTTCTTC. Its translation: CASSPGLAGFPVYNEQFF.

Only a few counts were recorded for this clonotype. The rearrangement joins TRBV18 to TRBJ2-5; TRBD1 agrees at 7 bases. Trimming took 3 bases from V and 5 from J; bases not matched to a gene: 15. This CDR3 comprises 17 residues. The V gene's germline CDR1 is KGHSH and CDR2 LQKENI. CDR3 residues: CASSPSQDRPGMETQYF. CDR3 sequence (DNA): TGTGCCAGCTCACCCTCCCAGGACAGGCCGGGCATGGAGACCCAGTACTTC.

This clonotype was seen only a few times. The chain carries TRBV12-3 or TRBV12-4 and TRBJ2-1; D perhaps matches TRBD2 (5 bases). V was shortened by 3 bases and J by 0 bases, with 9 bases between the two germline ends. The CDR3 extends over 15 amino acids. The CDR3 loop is CASSLRAASYNEQFF. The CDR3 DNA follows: TGTGCCAGCAGTTTGAGAGCGGCCTCCTACAATGAGCAGTTCTTC.

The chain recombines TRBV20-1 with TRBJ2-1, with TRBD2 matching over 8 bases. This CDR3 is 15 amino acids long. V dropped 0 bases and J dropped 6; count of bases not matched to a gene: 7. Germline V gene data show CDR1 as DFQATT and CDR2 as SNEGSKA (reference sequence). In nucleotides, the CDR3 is TGCAGTGCTAGAGATGTGCGGGAGGTGGGCAATGAGCAGTTCTTC. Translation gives CSARDVREVGNEQFF.